Each of the 26 T cell receptor beta chains below was sequenced from the same sample in a study of blood T cells in healthy people across ages. Using a J-beta primer mix together with a sample-barcoded 5' primer, a second PCR was run for roughly 7 to 12 cycles. TCRdb used MiXCR to reprocess the 5' RACE reads, holding one entry per CDR3 protein. The sample contains approximately 680,000 distinct CDR3 sequences, 32% of which appear only once. The sequencing sample was made of blood. All receptors derive from a woman older than 75 in good health.

This clonotype has only a few counts. A read error may explain this, as a much larger clone is one base away. The chain recombines TRBV12-3 or TRBV12-4 with TRBJ2-3; 11 bases are shared with TRBD2. The CDR3 is 15 residues long. CDR3 in DNA: TGTGCCAGCAGCGCCTCCGGGACTAGCGGAGATGCGCAGTATTTT. It is translated as CASSASGTSGDAQYF.

The table lists this clonotype with a few counts. The rearrangement joins TRBV3-1 to TRBJ2-3, with TRBD1 matching 8 bases. The J segment lost 2 bases and the V segment lost 3 bases, leaving 7 bases of the junction unmatched. CDR3 size: 16 residues. Germline CDR1 and CDR2: LGHDT and YNNKEL (reference sequence). CDR3 coding DNA: TGTGCCAGCAGCCATACCACGGGACAGGACACAGATACGCAGTATTTT. Translation gives CASSHTTGQDTDTQYF.

The table lists this clonotype with many counts. The chain links TRBV7-9 to TRBJ2-5; possible D gene TRBD1, 6 bases. The CDR3 runs 17 residues. Germline CDR1 reads SEHNR; CDR2 reads FQNEAQ (reference sequence). Deletions cut 2 bases from V and 2 bases from J, with 18 bases between. For the CDR3, the DNA is TGTGCCAGCAGCTTAACGCTCTTGGGGGCGAGACAAGAGACCCAGTACTTC. Translating gives CASSLTLLGARQETQYF.

This clonotype was seen at least ten times. This rearrangement joins TRBV6-2 or TRBV6-3 to TRBJ2-5; 9 bases are a match to TRBD1. Germline CDR1 MNHEY, CDR2 SVGEGT. The CDR3 length is 15 residues. The V segment lost 1 base and the J segment 5 bases; nucleotides outside the gene matches: 5. Written as DNA, the CDR3 is TGTGCCAGCAGTTACTTGGGACAGGGAGGGGAGACCCAGTACTTC. This codes for CASSYLGQGGETQYF.

This clonotype has a count of ten or more. The chain recombines TRBV20-1 with TRBJ1-6; a possible D gene is TRBD1 (5 bases). CDR1 is DFQATT and CDR2 is SNEGSKA in the germline V gene (reference sequence). V was shortened by 6 bases and J by 0 bases, with 15 bases between the two germline ends. This CDR3 has 16 residues. The CDR3 coding sequence is TGCAGTGCGAGTAGGGACCCGGCCTCCTATAATTCACCCCTCCACTTT. Translation: CSASRDPASYNSPLHF.

This clonotype was found many times. J is TRBJ2-6 and V is TRBV7-2; unclear D gene. Germline lookup yields CDR1 SGHTA and CDR2 FQGNSA. CDR3 size: 15 residues. Trimming removed 5 bases from V and 1 base from J, with 9 bases in between. CDR3 DNA sequence: TGTGCCAGCAGCCCCCAAAGTTCTGGGGCCAACGTCCTGACTTTC. Translating gives CASSPQSSGANVLTF.

V and J are TRBV3-1 and TRBJ1-1; D gene unclear. CDR1 and CDR2 from the germline V gene are LGHDT and YNNKEL (reference sequence). The CDR3 consists of 14 residues. V lost 4 bases to trimming and J lost 1 base, with 10 bases between them. The CDR3: CASSPRPRNTEAFF. CDR3 sequence (DNA): TGTGCCAGCAGCCCGAGACCCCGGAACACTGAAGCTTTCTTT.

The rearrangement uses TRBV20-1 and TRBJ2-2; D not certain. V lost 0 bases and J 2 bases, leaving 7 bases between the germline ends. The V gene's germline CDR1 is DFQATT and CDR2 SNEGSKA (reference sequence). This CDR3 spans 14 amino acids. DNA of the CDR3: TGCAGTGCTAGAGATCCCAGTAACACCGGGGAGCTGTTTTTT. Encoded protein: CSARDPSNTGELFF.

The J gene is TRBJ2-7, the V gene TRBV27, with D uncertain. Germline loops: CDR1 MNHEY, CDR2 SMNVEV (reference sequence). Trimming stripped 6 bases from V and 0 bases from J, with 15 bases between. The CDR3 is made up of 15 amino acids. The CDR3, as DNA: TGTGCCAGCAGCCCCTCGAGCCAGAGCTCCTACGAGCAGTACTTC. Its translation is CASSPSSQSSYEQYF.

The chain employs TRBV6-5 and TRBJ1-1; no definite D call. The CDR3 totals 13 residues. Trimming removed 2 bases from V and 0 bases from J, with 4 bases in between. CDR1 is MNHEY and CDR2 is SVGAGI in the germline V gene. The CDR3 region has the DNA TGTGCCAGCAGTTACAACGTGAACACTGAAGCTTTCTTT. It encodes CASSYNVNTEAFF.

This clonotype was counted a few times. The chain recombines TRBV6-2 or TRBV6-3 with TRBJ1-5; tentative D call: TRBD1 (5 bases). The ends were cut back, 4 bases at V and 4 bases at J, with 11 bases in the middle. Germline CDR1 is MNHEY and CDR2 is SVGEGT. The CDR3 extends over 14 amino acids. The CDR3 sequence: CASSFDSQNQPQHF. In nucleotides, the CDR3 is TGTGCCAGCAGTTTCGACAGCCAAAATCAGCCCCAGCATTTT.

In its sample, this clonotype was seen a few times. This sequence joins TRBV6-2 or TRBV6-3 and TRBJ1-1; no clear D. The germline CDR1 and CDR2 sequences are MNHEY and SVGEGT. V was clipped by 2 bases and J by 6 bases, with 10 bases between them. This CDR3 is 13 amino acids long. Here the CDR3 DNA reads TGTGCCAGCAGTTACCCGGCCCTAGCTGAAGCTTTCTTT. It yields the protein CASSYPALAEAFF.

The J gene is TRBJ2-7, the V gene TRBV6-2 or TRBV6-3; D tentatively reads TRBD1 or TRBD2 (5 bases each). The V end was cut by 4 bases, the J end by 3 bases, with 16 bases between. Germline V CDR1 and CDR2: MNHEY, SVGEGT. This CDR3 comprises 15 residues. The CDR3, as DNA: TGTGCCAGCAGTTCCATCCTTACAGGAGGCTACGAGCAGTACTTC. Protein product: CASSSILTGGYEQYF.

V gene TRBV7-9 combines with J gene TRBJ2-5; 13 bases fit TRBD2. The CDR3 totals 15 residues. Germline CDR1 is SEHNR and CDR2 is FQNEAQ (reference sequence). The ends lost 8 bases at V and 11 bases at J; junction bases unmatched: 14. The chain's CDR3 is CASSGLAGEHNEQYF. The CDR3 nucleotides are TGTGCCAGCTCTGGACTAGCGGGGGAACACAATGAGCAGTACTTC.

This clonotype occurred many times. This chain links TRBV30 with TRBJ2-1; TRBD2 is a possible D gene (6 bases). V gave up 0 bases and J gave up 10 bases, with 10 bases separating them. The CDR3 sequence is 12 residues long. CDR1 and CDR2 (germline): GTSNPN, SVGIG (reference sequence). CDR3 bases: TGTGCCTGGAGTGTATGGGGGAGGGAGCAGTTCTTC. Amino acids: CAWSVWGREQFF.

This clonotype was recorded many times. The chain combines TRBV6-2 or TRBV6-3 with TRBJ2-7, with D unresolved. Germline assignment: CDR1 MNHEY and CDR2 SVGEGT. The CDR3 runs 13 residues. Trimming removed 11 bases at V and 0 bases at J, with 14 bases between. The CDR3: CAGAVSHSYEQYF. CDR3 in DNA: TGTGCCGGCGCCGTATCTCACTCCTACGAGCAGTACTTC.

The rearrangement links TRBV7-2 to TRBJ2-3; the D gene is possibly TRBD1 (6 bases). The CDR3 loop spans 15 amino acids. Germline V CDR1 and CDR2: SGHTA, FQGNSA. Trimming removed 0 bases at V and 6 bases at J, with 13 bases between. The CDR3 here is CASSLADSRRDTQYF. DNA of the CDR3: TGTGCCAGCAGCTTAGCGGACAGTCGTCGGGATACGCAGTATTTT.

This clonotype has ten or more counts. The chain has TRBV15 and TRBJ2-1; 9 bases align to TRBD1. Germline V gene data show CDR1 as LNHNV and CDR2 as YYDKDF (reference sequence). The CDR3 runs to 16 residues. The junction had 13 bases not matched to a gene; V was cut back by 5 bases and J by 8 bases. The CDR3 sequence is CATSYHGQGLGYEQFF. DNA for the CDR3: TGTGCCACCAGCTACCACGGACAGGGGCTAGGCTATGAGCAGTTCTTC.

CDR3 DNA: TGCAGCGTTGGGCCAGGGGGCAATCAGCCCCAGCATTTT. Its protein is CSVGPGGNQPQHF. The gene calls are TRBV29-1 and TRBJ1-5; D is possibly TRBD1 (6 bases). Germline CDR1 and CDR2: SQVTM and ANQGSEA. Trimming removed 4 bases from V and 2 bases from J, with 9 bases in between. CDR3 length equals 13 residues.

A word on this clonotype: One base away lies a much larger clone, so this may be a sequencing read error. The rearrangement joins TRBV7-2 to TRBJ1-2; 7 positions match TRBD1. Unmatched junction bases numbered 5, after V lost 5 bases and J lost 2 bases. The CDR3 length is 14 residues. CDR1 is SGHTA and CDR2 is FQGNSA in the germline V gene. CDR3 sequence: CASSAGQANYGYTF. The CDR3 DNA sequence: TGTGCCAGCAGCGCAGGACAGGCAAACTATGGCTACACCTTC.

The V gene is TRBV9, the J gene TRBJ2-4, with 7 bases fitting TRBD1. The DNA end is more similar to TRBJ2-7, so the J call may be wrong. Germline V gene lookup returns CDR1 SGDLS and CDR2 YYNGEE. CDR3 length: 14 residues. This chain's CDR3 is CASSVQGDGYEQYF. In DNA form, the CDR3 reads TGTGCCAGCAGCGTCCAGGGGGACGGCTACGAGCAGTACTTC.

The chain couples TRBV20-1 to TRBJ2-5; 8 bases line up with TRBD2. The germline CDR1 and CDR2 sequences are DFQATT and SNEGSKA (reference sequence). J gave up 4 bases and V 6 bases, and 22 bases lay outside the gene matches. The CDR3 has 18 amino acids. The CDR3 reads CSARIAGSAGARGETQYF. The CDR3 coding sequence is TGCAGTGCCAGGATCGCGGGATCAGCGGGGGCCCGTGGAGAGACCCAGTACTTC.

This clonotype was detected ten times or more. The chain links TRBV5-5 to TRBJ2-3; D not certain. V shed 4 bases and J shed 5 bases, with 17 bases lying between them. The germline V gene has CDR1 SGHKS and CDR2 YYEKEE (reference sequence). This CDR3 has 15 residues. The CDR3 sequence: CASSQRSPVLDTQYF. In nucleotides, the CDR3 is TGTGCCAGCAGCCAGCGATCCCCGGTTCTAGATACGCAGTATTTT.

This clonotype was seen repeatedly, ten times or more. The V and J genes are TRBV11-2 and TRBJ2-3; 11 bases agree with TRBD2. This CDR3 spans 17 amino acids. Losses at the gene ends were 3 bases for V and 0 bases for J; bases not matched to a gene: 5. Germline V CDR1 and CDR2: SGHAT, FQNNGV. The CDR3 region is CASSFLAGGPSTDTQYF. The CDR3 nucleotides are TGTGCCAGCAGCTTCCTAGCGGGGGGACCTAGCACAGATACGCAGTATTTT.

The sample holds many counts of this clonotype. The rearrangement links TRBV5-1 to TRBJ2-4; D perhaps matches TRBD1 (5 bases). The CDR3 extends over 15 amino acids. V lost 7 bases, J lost 2 bases, and 16 bases lay in between. Germline V gene lookup returns CDR1 SGHRS and CDR2 YFSETQ. The CDR3 sequence: CASRVGVAPKNIQYF. In DNA, the CDR3 is TGCGCCAGCCGGGTAGGGGTCGCTCCCAAAAACATTCAGTACTTC. Looking up the rest from reference TRBV5-1 and TRBJ2-4 gives the full variable domain: KAGVTQTPRYLIKTRGQQVTLSCSPISGHRSVSWYQQTPGQGLQFLFEYFSETQRNKGNFPGRFSGRQFSNSRSEMNVSTLELGDSALYLCASRVGVAPKNIQYFGAGTRLSVL.

This clonotype has just a few counts. The chain is built from TRBV7-9 and TRBJ1-1; 9 nucleotides align to TRBD1. The CDR3 is 18 amino acids. The junction had 15 bases not matched to a gene; V was cut back by 3 bases and J by 4 bases. Germline CDR1 and CDR2: SEHNR and FQNEAQ (reference sequence). DNA of the CDR3: TGTGCCAGCAGCTTTGGACCTCCCGGGACAGGGCGTCTCACTGAAGCTTTCTTT. Its translation: CASSFGPPGTGRLTEAFF.